A single sample gave rise to the 18 T cell receptor beta chains below, sequenced in a study of prognosis after radiotherapy for stage I lung cancer. Template was genomic DNA; TCR beta CDR3 amplified in two multiplex PCR rounds. First-round PCR used primers specific to each TRBV and TRBJ gene. TCRdb reprocessed the multiplex PCR reads via MiXCR and lists one record per CDR3 protein. Of 22,000 or so distinct CDR3 sequences detected, more than 40% appear once; the ten largest clones hold 33%. The starting material was PBMCs, obtained before or after stereotactic body radiation therapy (not recorded which). The receptors were sampled from a donor over 45 with non-small cell lung cancer.

The chain has TRBV6-1 and TRBJ2-3, with 7 bases that match TRBD1. CDR3 length: 15 residues. The germline V gene has CDR1 MNHNS and CDR2 SASEGT. V lost 6 bases, J lost 1 base, and 7 bases stayed unmatched. The CDR3: CASRLQGMGTDTQYF. In nucleotides, the CDR3 is TGTGCCAGCAGACTACAGGGGATGGGCACAGATACGCAGTATTTT.

This chain connects TRBV2 to TRBJ1-1; D ambiguous. Germline-derived CDR1 and CDR2 are SNHLY and FYNNEI. The V and J ends lost 6 bases and 0 bases respectively, with 8 bases between them. The CDR3 is 13 residues long. In DNA form, the CDR3 reads TGTGCCAGCAGGGGATTCATGAACACTGAAGCTTTCTTT. It specifies CASRGFMNTEAFF.

The chain carries TRBV6-5 and TRBJ2-1; TRBD1 or TRBD2 may be the D gene (6 bases each). The CDR3 has 13 residues. Between the trimmed V and J ends, which lost 8 bases and 13 bases, there was a span of 21 bases. Germline lookup yields CDR1 MNHEY and CDR2 SVGAGI. The CDR3 is CASVFCGGPAQFF. The DNA for the CDR3 is TGTGCCAGCGTCTTCTGTGGGGGGCCCGCCCAGTTCTTC.

This clonotype was detected many times. A read error is possible here, since a much larger clone lies one base away. The V call is TRBV12-5, the J call TRBJ1-6; D gene ambiguous. CDR1 is LGHNT, CDR2 FRNRAP, per germline. The length of the CDR3 is 12 residues. V lost 7 bases and J 14 bases, leaving 15 bases between the germline ends. CDR3 in amino acids: CASDLPQLTLHF. DNA of the CDR3: TGTGCTAGTGATTTACCACAGCTGACCCTCCACTTT. Looking up the rest from reference TRBV12-5 and TRBJ1-6 gives the full variable domain: DARVTQTPRHKVTEMGQEVTMRCQPILGHNTVFWYRQTMMQGLELLAYFRNRAPLDDSGMPKDRFSAEMPDATLATLKIQPSEPRDSAVYFCASDLPQLTLHFGNGTRLTVT.

This clonotype was observed a few times. The V gene is TRBV10-3, the J gene TRBJ2-2; D may be TRBD1 or TRBD2 (6 bases each). The length of the CDR3 is 17 residues. V lost 5 bases and J lost 10, with 26 bases in between. Germline V gene sequence: CDR1 ENHRY, CDR2 SYGVKD. The CDR3 loop is CAISFFRGNSGQMELFF. In DNA, the CDR3 is TGTGCCATCAGTTTCTTCAGGGGAAATAGCGGTCAGATGGAGCTGTTTTTT.

This clonotype was detected many times. A read error may explain this, as a much larger clone is one base away. The chain is built from TRBV4-1 and TRBJ2-7; 8 nucleotides match TRBD1. The J segment lost 3 bases and the V segment lost 4 bases, leaving 8 bases of the junction unmatched. The CDR3 covers 15 residues. Germline-derived CDR1 and CDR2 are MGHRA and YSYEKL. CDR3 nucleotides: TGCGCCAGCAGCCGGAGTACAGGGGGGAACTACGAGCAGTACTTC. Amino acid sequence: CASSRSTGGNYEQYF.

This clonotype was picked up a small number of times. A much larger clone is a single base away; this may be a read error. This chain connects TRBV6-2 or TRBV6-3 to TRBJ1-1, with 9 bases matching TRBD1. From germline, CDR1 is MNHEY and CDR2 SVGEGT. The CDR3 sequence is 16 residues long. J was trimmed by 0 bases and V by 2 bases; bases with no gene match: 4. The CDR3 loop reads CASSYGTGSMNTEAFF. CDR3 DNA: TGTGCCAGCAGTTACGGGACAGGGTCCATGAACACTGAAGCTTTCTTT.

There are many counts of this clonotype. The V and J genes are TRBV30 and TRBJ1-2; tentatively, D is TRBD1 (6 bases). Germline V gene data show CDR1 as GTSNPN and CDR2 as SVGIG (reference sequence). CDR3 size: 13 residues. The V end was cut by 7 bases, the J end by 0 bases, with 12 bases between. Here the CDR3 reads CAYPDSSNYGYTF. CDR3 in DNA: TGTGCCTACCCGGACAGTTCTAACTATGGCTACACCTTC.

The gene calls are TRBV20-1 and TRBJ2-1; unclear D gene. The V gene lost 0 bases and the J gene lost 4 bases, with 10 bases spanning the gap. CDR1 DFQATT and CDR2 SNEGSKA come from the germline V gene (reference sequence). The CDR3 contains 14 residues. The CDR3 nucleotides are TGCAGTGCTAGAGATGTCGGATTATACAATGAGCAGTTCTTC. Protein: CSARDVGLYNEQFF.

This clonotype has ten or more counts. V gene TRBV19 combines with J gene TRBJ2-1; maybe TRBD1 (5 bases). Per germline, CDR1 LNHDA and CDR2 SQIVND (reference sequence). V lost 2 bases, J lost 5 bases, and 10 bases lay in between. CDR3 size: 14 residues. CDR3 in amino acids: CASSIRRQNNEQFF. The CDR3 coding sequence is TGTGCCAGTAGTATAAGGCGACAGAACAATGAGCAGTTCTTC.

The chain uses TRBV20-1 and TRBJ2-7; D gene unclear. CDR3 length equals 16 residues. Germline lookup yields CDR1 DFQATT and CDR2 SNEGSKA (reference sequence). V lost 4 bases, J lost 6 bases, and 25 bases lay in between. For the CDR3, the DNA is TGCAGTGCTACTTCAAGTAGCAGCGTGAGACTTGGCGAGCAGTACTTC. Amino acid sequence: CSATSSSSVRLGEQYF.

This sequence joins TRBV5-6 and TRBJ2-7, with D tentatively TRBD2 (5 bases). The CDR3 is 15 residues long. The germline gives CDR1 SGHDT, CDR2 YYEEEE. V lost 1 base and J lost 0, with 11 bases in between. CDR3 DNA sequence: TGTGCCAGCAGCTTGAGAGCGGCGGCCTCCTACGAGCAGTACTTC. As protein: CASSLRAAASYEQYF. The full variable domain, in which reference TRBV5-6 and TRBJ2-7 provide the parts outside the CDR3, is DAGVTQSPTHLIKTRGQQVTLRCSPKSGHDTVSWYQQALGQGPQFIFQYYEEEERQRGNFPDRFSGHQFPNYSSELNVNALLLGDSALYLCASSLRAAASYEQYFGPGTRLTVT.

This clonotype was seen ten or more times. This chain joins TRBV9 and TRBJ1-2; the D gene is possibly TRBD1 (5 bases). Germline V CDR1 and CDR2: SGDLS, YYNGEE. The V and J ends lost 0 bases and 6 bases respectively, with 12 bases between them. This CDR3 is built from 14 residues. The DNA of the CDR3 is TGTGCCAGCAGCGTAGCTTCAGGGCTTGATGGCTACACCTTC. This sequence encodes CASSVASGLDGYTF. Together with reference TRBV9 and TRBJ1-2, the CDR3 gives the full variable domain: DSGVTQTPKHLITATGQRVTLRCSPRSGDLSVYWYQQSLDQGLQFLIQYYNGEERAKGNILERFSAQQFPDLHSELNLSSLELGDSALYFCASSVASGLDGYTFGSGTRLTVV.

The chain uses TRBV6-2 or TRBV6-3 and TRBJ2-7; D perhaps matches TRBD1 (6 bases). The V gene lost 4 bases and the J gene lost 2 bases, with 9 bases spanning the gap. CDR1 MNHEY and CDR2 SVGEGT come from the germline V gene. This CDR3 region has 13 residues. The CDR3 loop reads CASSWTVTYEQYF. In nucleotides, the CDR3 is TGTGCCAGCAGTTGGACAGTCACCTACGAGCAGTACTTC.

The gene calls are TRBV12-3 or TRBV12-4 and TRBJ2-2, with 9 bases aligning to TRBD1. CDR3 size: 14 residues. Trimming took 9 bases from V and 9 from J; bases not matched to a gene: 11. CDR3 sequence (DNA): TGTGCCAGTAGAACAGGGGGCGCCTCCTGGGAGCTGTTTTTT. Encoded protein: CASRTGGASWELFF.

The J gene is TRBJ2-7, the V gene TRBV6-1, with D possibly TRBD1 on 5 matching bases. Deletions cut 6 bases from V and 1 base from J, with 10 bases between. The CDR3 contains 13 residues. Germline CDR1 MNHNS, CDR2 SASEGT. In nucleotides, the CDR3 is TGTGCCAGCAGACAGGACGCGTCCTACGAGCAGTACTTC. Protein sequence: CASRQDASYEQYF.

This clonotype was observed a single time. The CDR3 does not close with the conserved phenylalanine or tryptophan, likely indicating a read error. The chain employs TRBV19 and TRBJ2-2; the match to TRBD1 covers 9 bases. Germline-derived CDR1 and CDR2 are LNHDA and SQIVND (reference sequence). There are 14 residues in the CDR3. The CDR3 DNA reads as TGTGACAGTAGTATACAGGGGGCAACCGGGGAGCTGTTTTTA. Its protein product is CDSSIQGATGELFL.

The chain has TRBV13 and TRBJ1-1; tentatively, D is TRBD1 (6 bases). The CDR3 loop spans 14 amino acids. Deletions cut 5 bases from V and 3 bases from J, with 13 bases between. Germline V CDR1 and CDR2: PRHDT, FYEKMQ (reference sequence). CDR3 nucleotide sequence: TGTGCCAGCAGCGTCGGACAGCTTTACACTGAAGCTTTCTTT. Protein: CASSVGQLYTEAFF.